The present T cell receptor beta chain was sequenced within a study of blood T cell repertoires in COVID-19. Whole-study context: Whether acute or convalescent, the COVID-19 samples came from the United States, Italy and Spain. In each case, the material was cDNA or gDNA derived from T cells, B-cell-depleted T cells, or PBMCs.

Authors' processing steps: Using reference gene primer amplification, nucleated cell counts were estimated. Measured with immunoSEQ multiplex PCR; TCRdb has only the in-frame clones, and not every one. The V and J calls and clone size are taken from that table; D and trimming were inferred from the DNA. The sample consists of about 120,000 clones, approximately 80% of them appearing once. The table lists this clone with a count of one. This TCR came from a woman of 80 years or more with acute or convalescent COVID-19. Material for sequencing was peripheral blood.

The CDR3 DNA follows: TGTGCCAGCAGTCCTATACAGGTCTTCTATGGCTACACCTTC. The encoded protein is CASSPIQVFYGYTF. The V call is TRBV28, the J call TRBJ1-2, with D possibly matching TRBD1 (5 bases). The length of the CDR3 is 14 residues. Germline-derived CDR1 and CDR2 are MDHEN and SYDVKM. Trimming took 5 bases from V and 4 from J, leaving 14 bases between them.